One and the same sample provided the 11 T cell receptor beta chains below, sequenced in a study of OX40 agonist ivuxolimab in advanced cancers. Clones were read by immunoSEQ multiplex PCR, and TCRdb kept only the in-frame ones, dropping some. Of approximately 7,400 clones listed, 73% are singletons. The source material was CD4+ or CD8+ T cells sorted from blood, sampled in a trial of the OX40 agonist ivuxolimab. Source of these receptors: an adult with an advanced solid tumor such as melanoma, head and neck, liver or kidney cancer.

This chain connects TRBV11-2 to TRBJ2-7; D ambiguous. The CDR3 length is 13 residues. Germline V gene lookup returns CDR1 SGHAT and CDR2 FQNNGV. With 1 base removed from V and 3 bases from J, the gap between germline ends came to 7 bases. The chain's CDR3 is CASSLGPLYEQYF. The CDR3 DNA sequence: TGTGCCAGCAGCTTAGGCCCCCTCTACGAGCAGTACTTC.

The genes are TRBV7-2 and TRBJ1-1; possible D gene TRBD1, 6 bases. The CDR3 runs 13 residues. V lost 2 bases and J lost 4, with 8 bases in between. Germline V gene lookup returns CDR1 SGHTA and CDR2 FQGNSA. The CDR3 sequence: CASSLRGGTEAFF. The CDR3 bases are TGTGCCAGCAGCTTAAGGGGGGGCACTGAAGCTTTCTTT.

This chain uses TRBV6-1 with TRBJ2-7, with D uncertain. With 8 bases removed from V and 2 bases from J, the gap between germline ends came to 7 bases. CDR3 length: 11 residues. Per germline, CDR1 MNHNS and CDR2 SASEGT. CDR3 sequence: CASSIAYEQYF. The CDR3 nucleotides are TGTGCCAGCTCCATCGCCTACGAGCAGTACTTC.

This clone has a single count. The CDR3 reads CASSLLRVPNTEAFF. The DNA of the CDR3 is TGTGCCAGTAGTCTACTCAGAGTCCCGAACACTGAAGCTTTCTTT. The rearrangement links TRBV19 to TRBJ1-1; D remains unclear. CDR1 and CDR2 from the germline V gene are LNHDA and SQIVND (reference sequence). There are 15 residues in the CDR3. V was shortened by 5 bases and J by 1 base, with 14 bases between the two germline ends.

The V call is TRBV30, the J call TRBJ2-7; weak D call: TRBD2 (6 bases). Germline CDR1 is GTSNPN and CDR2 is SVGIG (reference sequence). The CDR3 covers 12 residues. Trimming shortened V by 5 bases and J by 5 bases, and 13 bases separated the two germline ends. CDR3 loop: CAWGGTPDEQYF. The CDR3 DNA sequence: TGTGCCTGGGGAGGGACCCCCGACGAGCAGTACTTC.

The V gene is TRBV7-3, the J gene TRBJ1-2; 9 bases agree with TRBD1. CDR1 is SGHTA and CDR2 is FQGTGA in the germline V gene. CDR3 length equals 14 residues. Trimming at V came to 5 bases and at J to 6 bases, leaving 7 bases not matched to a gene. CDR3 amino acids: CASSPTGTGHGYTF. CDR3 DNA sequence: TGTGCCAGCAGCCCGACCGGGACAGGGCATGGCTACACCTTC.

This chain joins TRBV7-2 and TRBJ2-1; 8 bases match TRBD1. V shed 3 bases and J 9 bases; nucleotides not matched to a gene: 10. The germline V gene has CDR1 SGHTA and CDR2 FQGNSA. The CDR3 consists of 15 residues. The DNA for the CDR3 is TGTGCCAGCAGCTTGGGGACAGGACTTATTGGTGAGCAGTTCTTC. It codes for CASSLGTGLIGEQFF. Drawing the rest from reference TRBV7-2 and TRBJ2-1, the complete variable domain is GAGVSQSPSNKVTEKGKDVELRCDPISGHTALYWYRQSLGQGLEFLIYFQGNSAPDKSGLPSDRFSAERTGGSVSTLTIQRTQQEDSAVYLCASSLGTGLIGEQFFGPGTRLTVL.

The chain is built from TRBV27 and TRBJ1-3; perhaps TRBD1 as D (6 bases). Germline values: CDR1 MNHEY, CDR2 SMNVEV (reference sequence). CDR3 length: 15 amino acids. V was cut by 3 bases and J by 5 bases, with 14 bases left in between. CDR3 amino acids: CASSLRQGGRNTIYF. The CDR3 nucleotides are TGTGCCAGCAGTTTGCGCCAAGGGGGGCGAAACACCATATATTTT.

This chain links TRBV7-2 with TRBJ2-7; D unresolved. CDR3 length: 10 amino acids. Trimming removed 6 bases at V and 3 bases at J, with 3 bases between. Germline V gene lookup returns CDR1 SGHTA and CDR2 FQGNSA. CDR3 in amino acids: CASSFYEQYF. The CDR3 DNA is TGTGCCAGCAGTTTCTACGAGCAGTACTTC.

For the CDR3, the DNA is TGTGCCAGCACGTCTATCCGGGACAGGCCAGATACGCAGTATTTT. Translation gives CASTSIRDRPDTQYF. This rearrangement joins TRBV28 to TRBJ2-3; 8 bases align to TRBD1. The CDR3 covers 15 residues. CDR1 and CDR2 from the germline V gene are MDHEN and SYDVKM. The V gene end was trimmed by 7 bases and the J gene end by 4 bases; junction bases not matched to a gene: 10.

The chain uses TRBV7-3 and TRBJ2-6; D perhaps matches TRBD2 (6 bases). Germline values: CDR1 SGHTA, CDR2 FQGTGA. There are 15 residues in the CDR3. V was cut by 4 bases and J by 2 bases, with 9 bases left in between. CDR3 loop: CASSSGEAGANVLTF. As DNA, the CDR3 is TGTGCCAGCAGCTCGGGGGAGGCTGGGGCCAACGTCCTGACTTTC.